These T cell receptor beta chains were read from a single sample in a study of OX40 agonist ivuxolimab in advanced cancers. Some clones are missing from TCRdb's copy, which holds only in-frame ones; the method was immunoSEQ multiplex PCR. The profile shows fewer than 85,000 clones, 92% of them singletons. The source was CD4+ or CD8+ T cells sorted from blood, collected in a trial of the OX40 agonist ivuxolimab. Receptor source: an adult with an advanced solid tumor such as melanoma, head and neck, liver or kidney cancer. Each CDR3 is given with its conserved first and last residue. D genes are given only for firm matches. Only some rows state a clone size, as once, few, many or a class for expanded clones.

CDR3nt,CDR3aa,v_gene,len,j_gene,abundance,d_gene
TGTGCCAGCAGCTTCCACGACGGACAGAACACTGAAGCTTTCTTT,CASSFHDGQNTEAFF,TRBV9,15,TRBJ1-1,.,.
TGTGCCAGCAGCTTATCAGGTAACGACTATAATTCACCCCTCCACTTT,CASSLSGNDYNSPLHF,TRBV5-8,16,TRBJ1-6,.,.
TGTGCCAGCAGCTTAGTGACTAGCGGGGGGGTGAGGGTGACAGATACGCAGTATTTT,CASSLVTSGGVRVTDTQYF,TRBV7-6,19,TRBJ2-3,.,TRBD2
TGTGCCAGCATCGGCGGGTGGGACTATTACAATGAGCAGTTCTTC,CASIGGWDYYNEQFF,TRBV11-2,15,TRBJ2-1,once,TRBD2
TGTGCCAGCGGTTTAGGGGAAGGGGCCAACGTCCTGACTTTC,CASGLGEGANVLTF,TRBV6-1,14,TRBJ2-6,.,.
TGTGCCATCAGTGATCCTCGGGTAACTGAAGCTTTCTTT,CAISDPRVTEAFF,TRBV10-3,13,TRBJ1-1,.,.
TGTGCCAGCAGACGACAGGATAGCACAGATACGCAGTATTTT,CASRRQDSTDTQYF,TRBV9,14,TRBJ2-3,.,.
TGTGCCAGCTCACCCCCTAAAGCAGGGGGCCCCACTGAAGCTTTCTTT,CASSPPKAGGPTEAFF,TRBV18,16,TRBJ1-1,.,TRBD1
TGTGCCACCGGACCGATAGGAGCACACAATGAGCAGTTCTTC,CATGPIGAHNEQFF,TRBV27,14,TRBJ2-1,.,.
TGTGCCAGCAGCGTAGGACAGAGCAGCCAAGAGACCCAGTACTTC,CASSVGQSSQETQYF,TRBV9,15,TRBJ2-5,once,.